The rows below give T cell receptor beta chains drawn from one sample of a study of a mutant IDH1 vaccine in newly diagnosed glioma. No cognate antigen is known for these TCRs. Here immunoSEQ multiplex PCR was the method, and the copy in TCRdb shows in-frame clones only, minus some. Among 42,000 or so clones listed, approximately 80% were seen once. This specimen was PBMCs, taken from a glioma patient whose treatment included an IDH1 peptide vaccine. These receptors all stem from a woman aged 45-59 years with glioma. Both conserved end residues are trimmed from each CDR3.

TRBV6-5 ASRLVGQRNSPLH
TRBV6-5 AIGGFDTEAF
TRBV7-9 ASSRASTDTQY
TRBV5-1 ASSLAGALNQPQH
TRBV5-4 ASRGGSVNTEAF
TRBV5-6 ASYLTFSGANVLT
TRBV19 ASSPRTGGGNQPQH
TRBV30 AWRNHKGQGNQPQH
TRBV19 ASSPYRGYTDTQY
TRBV6-6 ASSQQGGPLNEQF
TRBV2 ASSLVGREAF
TRBV4-1 ASSQPGGRRIGAF
TRBV29-1 SVEGQGVNEQY
TRBV4-1 ASSQGPAGDPYNEQF
TRBV4-1 ASSQEGTGRDEQF
TRBV28 ASSLQGEQY
TRBV9 ASSVSGTGPEAF
TRBV5-1 ASSLDRGLGYT
TRBV7-2 ASSFAGTGLYEQY
TRBV4-1 ASSPTETREQY
TRBV27 ASSSLGAEAF
TRBV5-4 ASSFLEGYEAF
TRBV19 ASGQPNSYEQY
TRBV4-1 ASSQSNRGNEKLF
TRBV29-1 SVAQAGTEAF
TRBV5-1 ASSGGGEAETQY
TRBV19 ASSSRGAGDEQF
TRBV19 ASSMRTGAWQPQH
TRBV6-5 ASSYWRTGSEQY
TRBV7-9 ASSRTGAENSPLH
TRBV27 ASSSRATGELF
TRBV6-1 ASSDSAAGGSSKF
TRBV5-1 ASSRGTIQETQY
TRBV15 ATSRDMLETQY
TRBV28 ASSTGQGRGYT
TRBV5-8 ASRNRDYAQETQY
TRBV7-2 ASSLDRRDEQF
TRBV15 ATSRDFGRGTSTEAF
TRBV19 ASSGVWVSPSDTQY
TRBV2 ASRSVSSYNEQF
TRBV6-1 ASSQWGPKNIQY
TRBV5-6 ASSGALNTEAF
TRBV5-1 ASSLMGMNTEAF
TRBV5-1 ASSSWTGTDTQY
TRBV15 ATSREADTGGWPQH
TRBV10-3 AISESRGSTDTQY
TRBV29-1 SVDWGFGTEAF
TRBV19 ASSRGIETQY
TRBV10-3 AISVSGGAADEQF
TRBV19 ASSDPGQSSYGYT